The T cell receptor beta chain described here comes from a study of cytomegalovirus exposure and HLA in healthy donors. Whole-study results and caveats: Several of the most significant clusters were apparently associated with common viral pathogens in a later analysis. In presence/absence analyses, roughly uniform sequencing depth across donors was assumed. A missense DCLRE1C variant was associated with V- and J-gene trimming of TCR beta chains in a later analysis, and an independent cohort replicated the association.

Germline V gives CDR1 SGHDT, CDR2 YYEEEE. The CDR3 is 12 residues long. V lost 6 bases, J lost 4 bases, and 11 bases lay in between. As to this clone: Its matching antigen is unknown.

Though nominally healthy at sampling, donors likely had unrecorded immune exposures. It was with 60 Vbeta and 13 Jbeta primers that the PCR ran. The data were produced by immunoSEQ multiplex PCR, yet TCRdb's version contains in-frame clones alone and is incomplete. The sample yields 90,000 to 110,000 clones, around 80% seen once. The rearrangement links TRBV5-6 to TRBJ2-7; D possibly corresponds to TRBD2 (5 bases). The sequence was obtained from a man aged 18 to 30 in good health and CMV-seronegative. Material: PBMCs. The CDR3 reads CASTSRTYEQYF. CDR3 coding DNA: TGTGCCAGCACCAGTAGGACTTACGAGCAGTACTTC. Variable domain in full (rest from reference TRBV5-6 and TRBJ2-7): DAGVTQSPTHLIKTRGQQVTLRCSPKSGHDTVSWYQQALGQGPQFIFQYYEEEERQRGNFPDRFSGHQFPNYSSELNVNALLLGDSALYLCASTSRTYEQYFGPGTRLTVT.